The sequence of this TCR beta chain was determined in a study of blood T cell repertoires in COVID-19. Study-level information: The origin of the acute and convalescent COVID-19 samples was the United States, Italy and Spain. Sources were T cells, B-cell-depleted T cells, or PBMCs; the material itself was cDNA or gDNA.

The CDR3 consists of 14 residues. The V end lost 3 bases, the J end lost 2 bases, and 9 bases lay between the germline ends. Germline V gene data show CDR1 as MNHEY and CDR2 as SMNVEV (reference sequence). In the study's own analysis: Estimation of nucleated cell counts relied on the amplification of reference gene primers. Profiling relied on immunoSEQ multiplex PCR, and the TCRdb table lists in-frame clones only, not all of them. That table is the source of V, J and clone size, and D and trimming were worked out from the DNA. This repertoire shows 25,000 to 35,000 clones, roughly 89% found once; its top ten account for around 48%.

The receptor's source is a human donor with acute or convalescent COVID-19. The donor label of this sample is uncertain. The specimen was peripheral blood. This chain connects TRBV27 to TRBJ2-3; possible D gene TRBD2, 6 bases. Here the CDR3 reads CASSLDYTTDTQYF. CDR3 bases: TGTGCCAGCAGTTTGGACTATACCACAGATACGCAGTATTTT.